A single T cell receptor (beta chain) is shown here with its context. Its antigen is undetermined. With 60 Vbeta and 13 Jbeta primers, the PCR was carried out. Here immunoSEQ multiplex PCR was the method, and the copy in TCRdb shows in-frame clones only, minus some. The data hold about 100,000 clones, with approximately 76% observed a single time. The CDR3 runs to 14 residues. The V end lost 7 bases, the J end lost 6 bases, and 19 bases lay between the germline ends. From germline, CDR1 is SNHLY and CDR2 FYNNEI. The data stem from a study of cytomegalovirus exposure and HLA in healthy donors. Overall study results and limits: Equally common other TCR beta chains were less clonally expanded than HLA-associated ones, a later analysis found. Follow-up analysis seemed to connect common viral pathogens with several of the most significant clusters identified. A few CMV-associated chains proved CMV antigen-specific in vitro.

The chain employs TRBV2 and TRBJ2-7; perhaps TRBD2 as D (6 bases). This sequence was found in a woman aged 60-75 years in good health and CMV-seropositive. What was sequenced was PBMCs. The CDR3 loop reads CASKVSGSSLEQYF. CDR3 nucleotide sequence: TGTGCCAGCAAGGTGTCCGGGAGTTCCCTCGAGCAGTACTTC. The complete variable domain, with remaining parts taken from reference TRBV2 and TRBJ2-7, reads EPEVTQTPSHQVTQMGQEVILRCVPISNHLYFYWYRQILGQKVEFLVSFYNNEISEKSEIFDDQFSVERPDGSNFTLKIRSTKLEDSAMYFCASKVSGSSLEQYFGPGTRLTVT.